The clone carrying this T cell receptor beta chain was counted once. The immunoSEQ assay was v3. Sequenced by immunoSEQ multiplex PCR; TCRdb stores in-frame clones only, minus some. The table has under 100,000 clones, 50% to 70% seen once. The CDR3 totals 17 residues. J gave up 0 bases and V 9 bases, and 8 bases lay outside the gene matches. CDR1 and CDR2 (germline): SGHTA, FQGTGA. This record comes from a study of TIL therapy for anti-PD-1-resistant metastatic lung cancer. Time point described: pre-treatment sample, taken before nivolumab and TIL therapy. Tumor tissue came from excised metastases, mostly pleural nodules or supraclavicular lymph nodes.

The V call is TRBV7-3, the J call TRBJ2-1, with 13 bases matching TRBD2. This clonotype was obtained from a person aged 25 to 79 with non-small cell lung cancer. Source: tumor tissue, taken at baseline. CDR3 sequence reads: CARPGTSGVHSYNEQFF. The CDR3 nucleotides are TGTGCCAGACCGGGGACTAGCGGGGTTCACTCCTACAATGAGCAGTTCTTC. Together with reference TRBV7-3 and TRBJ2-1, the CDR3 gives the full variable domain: GAGVSQTPSNKVTEKGKYVELRCDPISGHTALYWYRQSLGQGPEFLIYFQGTGAADDSGLPNDRFFAVRPEGSVSTLKIQRTERGDSAVYLCARPGTSGVHSYNEQFFGPGTRLTVL.